The 21 T cell receptor beta chains presented below share a single source sample, sequenced in a study of OX40 agonist ivuxolimab in advanced cancers. The method was the immunoSEQ multiplex PCR assay. This is the immuneACCESS table as TCRdb keeps it, with only in-frame sequences that have V and J called. A part of the clones is gone; compared with another copy, unresolved V genes explain less than half, and the rest is unexplained. Recorded for this sample are tens of thousands of clones; approximately 94% of them occurred a single time. The ten largest account for roughly 20% of the sample. Sequencing was performed on CD4+ or CD8+ T cells sorted from blood, taken in a trial of the OX40 agonist ivuxolimab. These receptors were taken from an adult with an advanced solid tumor such as melanoma, head and neck, liver or kidney cancer.

This clone has a handful of counts. The chain links TRBV6-5 to TRBJ2-2; 8 bases agree with TRBD2. The V segment lost 10 bases and the J segment 3 bases; nucleotides outside the gene matches: 7. Per germline, CDR1 MNHEY and CDR2 SVGAGI. The CDR3 consists of 14 residues. Here the CDR3 reads CATPARGDTGELFF. CDR3 bases: TGTGCCACCCCAGCGCGGGGGGACACCGGGGAGCTGTTTTTT.

The rearrangement joins TRBV7-3 to TRBJ2-7, with 8 bases identical to TRBD1. This CDR3 spans 13 amino acids. Looked up from germline, CDR1 is SGHTA and CDR2 is FQGTGA. The ends lost 5 bases at V and 6 bases at J; junction bases unmatched: 6. The chain's CDR3 is CASSPSGTGEQYF. Here the CDR3 DNA reads TGTGCCAGCAGCCCCTCCGGGACAGGCGAGCAGTACTTC.

This chain connects TRBV19 to TRBJ2-7; 9 positions match TRBD1. Germline V gives CDR1 LNHDA, CDR2 SQIVND (reference sequence). This CDR3 is built from 18 residues. Trimming at V came to 0 bases and at J to 0 bases, leaving 9 bases not matched to a gene. CDR3 DNA sequence: TGTGCCAGTAGTATAGAACGGACAGGGGACTACCTCTCCTACGAGCAGTACTTC. This translates into CASSIERTGDYLSYEQYF.

This chain links TRBV9 with TRBJ1-1; D is undetermined. This CDR3 is 13 amino acids long. Deletions cut 6 bases from V and 3 bases from J, with 12 bases between. Per germline, CDR1 SGDLS and CDR2 YYNGEE. Here the CDR3 reads CASNNPGDTEAFF. The CDR3 DNA is TGTGCCAGCAACAATCCCGGGGACACTGAAGCTTTCTTT.

The rearrangement links TRBV27 to TRBJ2-5; tentative D call: TRBD1 (6 bases). The V end was cut by 7 bases, the J end by 0 bases, with 12 bases between. The CDR3 is 14 amino acids. CDR1 is MNHEY, CDR2 SMNVEV, per germline (reference sequence). As DNA, the CDR3 is TGTGCCAGCACCACCCCAGGGGACCAAGAGACCCAGTACTTC. Encoded protein: CASTTPGDQETQYF.

The rearrangement uses TRBV28 and TRBJ1-5, with 7 bases fitting TRBD1. The junction had 7 bases not matched to a gene; V was cut back by 1 base and J by 7 bases. Germline CDR1 is MDHEN and CDR2 is SYDVKM. The length of the CDR3 is 15 residues. The CDR3 region has the DNA TGTGCCAGCAGTTTATACAGGGGAGCTAGACAGCCCCAGCATTTT. Residues: CASSLYRGARQPQHF.

The V call is TRBV18, the J call TRBJ1-5; tentatively, D is TRBD1 (6 bases). CDR3 size: 15 residues. Looked up from germline, CDR1 is KGHSH and CDR2 is LQKENI. Trimming removed 2 bases from V and 2 bases from J, with 10 bases in between. The CDR3 nucleotides are TGTGCCAGCTCACCAATCGGGGGCGGCAATCAGCCCCAGCATTTT. This encodes CASSPIGGGNQPQHF.

V usage is TRBV7-2 and J usage is TRBJ2-7; D ambiguous. CDR3 length: 16 amino acids. Per germline, CDR1 SGHTA and CDR2 FQGNSA. The ends were cut back, 5 bases at V and 2 bases at J, with 19 bases in the middle. CDR3 sequence (DNA): TGTGCCAGCAGCGTTAGCCCGGCAGGCGATCCCTACGAGCAGTACTTC. Its protein product is CASSVSPAGDPYEQYF. Looking up the rest from reference TRBV7-2 and TRBJ2-7 gives the full variable domain: GAGVSQSPSNKVTEKGKDVELRCDPISGHTALYWYRQSLGQGLEFLIYFQGNSAPDKSGLPSDRFSAERTGGSVSTLTIQRTQQEDSAVYLCASSVSPAGDPYEQYFGPGTRLTVT.

This chain links TRBV9 with TRBJ1-3; TRBD1 is a possible D gene (6 bases). V dropped 0 bases and J dropped 4 bases, with 11 bases sitting between them. Germline loops: CDR1 SGDLS, CDR2 YYNGEE. There are 15 residues in the CDR3. CDR3 in DNA: TGTGCCAGCAGCGTAGGGGGGGCTCGCGGAAACACCATATATTTT. Residues: CASSVGGARGNTIYF.

This sequence joins TRBV6-5 and TRBJ1-3; perhaps TRBD1 as D (6 bases). CDR3 length: 16 amino acids. V was pared by 4 bases and J by 4 bases, with 17 bases between. Germline V gene data show CDR1 as MNHEY and CDR2 as SVGAGI. Here the CDR3 reads CASSSHWQGYGNTIYF. CDR3 DNA: TGTGCCAGCAGTTCCCATTGGCAGGGGTACGGAAACACCATATATTTT.

This chain connects TRBV21-1 to TRBJ2-1; the table's D call TRBD2 went unverified against the DNA. TRBV21-1 is described as a pseudogene. This CDR3 spans 19 amino acids. The CDR3 DNA follows: TGTGCCAGCAGCGAGCGGACTAGCGGGAGGGCCTTGTGGTACAATGAGCAGTTCTTC. As protein: CASSERTSGRALWYNEQFF.

This clone was picked up one time. The V gene is TRBV5-6, the J gene TRBJ1-4; D possibly corresponds to TRBD1 (5 bases). The V gene lost 0 bases and the J gene lost 0 bases, with 12 bases spanning the gap. The CDR3 extends over 17 amino acids. CDR1 is SGHDT, CDR2 YYEEEE, per germline. In DNA, the CDR3 is TGTGCCAGCAGCTTGGCAGCTGGGACGGCAACTAATGAAAAACTGTTTTTT. This gives the protein CASSLAAGTATNEKLFF.

The chain is built from TRBV4-3 and TRBJ2-3; no clear D gene. The CDR3 has 19 amino acids. CDR1 and CDR2 from the germline V gene are LGHNA and YSLEER. The germline V and J ends were trimmed by 2 bases and 0 bases, with 21 bases remaining between them. CDR3 coding DNA: TGCGCCAGCAGCCAACAGGCCGCCGGACCGGGCCTTAGCACAGATACGCAGTATTTT. Translating gives CASSQQAAGPGLSTDTQYF.

The CDR3 bases are TGCGCCCCATCTATCTGGGCCTCCCCATACAATGAGCAGTTCTTC. The encoded protein is CAPSIWASPYNEQFF. The chain is built from TRBV10-1 and TRBJ2-1, with D uncertain. Germline-derived CDR1 and CDR2 are WNHNN and SYGVQD (reference sequence). The germline V and J ends were trimmed by 11 bases and 4 bases, with 21 bases remaining between them. The CDR3 has 15 amino acids.

V gene TRBV6-5 combines with J gene TRBJ2-7; 7 bases are a match to TRBD1. V lost 3 bases, J lost 2 bases, and 7 bases stayed unmatched. The CDR3 sequence is 15 residues long. Germline V gives CDR1 MNHEY, CDR2 SVGAGI. CDR3 sequence (DNA): TGTGCCAGCAGTTATACAGGGGCCTCCACCTACGAGCAGTACTTC. Protein product: CASSYTGASTYEQYF.

The chain carries TRBV13 and TRBJ2-1, with TRBD2 matching over 11 bases. The CDR3 has 17 residues. Losses at the gene ends were 4 bases for V and 0 bases for J; bases not matched to a gene: 5. Germline CDR1 is PRHDT and CDR2 is FYEKMQ (reference sequence). The CDR3: CASSSLLAGGSYNEQFF. As DNA, the CDR3 is TGTGCCAGCAGCTCCCTGCTAGCGGGGGGCTCCTACAATGAGCAGTTCTTC.

The V call is TRBV27, the J call TRBJ1-1, with 7 bases matching TRBD1. The CDR3 totals 13 residues. V trimming: 6 bases; J trimming: 3 bases; junction bases outside the gene matches: 4. Germline lookup yields CDR1 MNHEY and CDR2 SMNVEV (reference sequence). Here the CDR3 DNA reads TGTGCCAGCAGACAGGGGTGGTACACTGAAGCTTTCTTT. Encoded protein: CASRQGWYTEAFF.

The chain links TRBV5-6 to TRBJ1-1; D not resolved. CDR3 length: 13 residues. The germline V gene has CDR1 SGHDT and CDR2 YYEEEE. Trimming shortened V by 1 base and J by 0 bases, and 4 bases separated the two germline ends. CDR3: CASSLYLNTEAFF. DNA of the CDR3: TGTGCCAGCAGCTTGTATCTGAACACTGAAGCTTTCTTT.

The chain employs TRBV5-1 and TRBJ2-6; TRBD2 agrees at 14 bases. The CDR3 has 20 residues. The V and J ends lost 5 bases and 4 bases, in that order; junction bases with no gene match: 14. Germline CDR1 reads SGHRS; CDR2 reads YFSETQ. In DNA form, the CDR3 reads TGCGCCAGCAGGGGATTTCGACTAGCGGGAGGGCCGGCCGGGGCCAACGTCCTGACTTTC. Amino acids: CASRGFRLAGGPAGANVLTF.

The chain carries TRBV5-5 and TRBJ1-1; D is perhaps TRBD1 (5 bases). The germline gives CDR1 SGHKS, CDR2 YYEKEE (reference sequence). This CDR3 is 17 amino acids long. The V and J ends lost 2 bases and 5 bases respectively, with 22 bases between them. The CDR3 loop is CASSFYNFGAGGTEAFF. CDR3 DNA: TGTGCCAGCAGCTTTTATAACTTTGGGGCAGGAGGTACTGAAGCTTTCTTT. The complete variable domain, with remaining parts taken from reference TRBV5-5 and TRBJ1-1, reads DAGVTQSPTHLIKTRGQQVTLRCSPISGHKSVSWYQQVLGQGPQFIFQYYEKEERGRGNFPDRFSARQFPNYSSELNVNALLLGDSALYLCASSFYNFGAGGTEAFFGQGTRLTVV.

The gene calls are TRBV11-2 and TRBJ2-7, with 15 bases fitting TRBD2. Germline V gives CDR1 SGHAT, CDR2 FQNNGV. Trimming cost V 5 bases and J 2 bases; bases outside gene matches: 1. This CDR3 contains 15 residues. DNA of the CDR3: TGTGCCAGCAGCCGGACTAGCGGGAGGGCCTACGAGCAGTACTTC. Protein: CASSRTSGRAYEQYF.